This T cell receptor beta chain comes out of a study of blood T cell repertoires in COVID-19 (dated by TCRdb to about 2020). Some background on the complete study: Samples from collaborators originated in the United States, Italy and Spain and spanned both the acute and convalescent phases of COVID-19. Where available, HLA class I and class II types were obtained from metadata supplied by the sample provider rather than from assay-based typing. The prospective study material was composed of cDNA or gDNA derived from T cells, B-cell-depleted T cells, or PBMCs. Nearly every sample came with metadata listing a de-identified subject ID, COVID-19 status, age in years and sex. A freely available public database, intended as a resource for researchers studying the immune response to SARS-CoV-2, is where the repertoires were released. Deeply sampled blood TCRbeta repertoires from subjects exposed to, actively infected with, or recovered from COVID-19 were included in the dataset. The samples were drawn from the first 160 participants of the ongoing ImmuneRACE study and from 1,254 subjects provided by 6 global collaborators. The investigation overall reported the following: Clinical and demographic metadata were provided uncurated, with the amount varying by source and participant.

Concerning this clone itself: The antigen it recognizes is unknown. Base qualities are not recorded, but no much larger clone differs from it by a single base.

TCRbeta CDR3 regions were amplified from genomic DNA using the immunoSEQ Assay, a bias-controlled multiplex PCR. The published analysis was carried out like this. The number of nucleated cells in each sample was estimated from the amplification of reference gene primers within the assay. To quantify the absolute abundance of each unique TCRbeta CDR3 rearrangement, sequence reads were collapsed and filtered. For each sample, productive Simpson clonality was calculated by taking the square root of Simpson's diversity index across productive rearrangements. In its TCRdb copy, this immuneACCESS table keeps in-frame sequences only and misses some clones. Where compared with another copy, unresolved V genes explain less than half of these, and the others have no known cause. D and trimming come from the DNA, and the V and J calls and clone size come from that table. For this sample there are a few hundred thousand clones; roughly 92% appear just once. The ten largest account for about 0.78% of the sample.

Enrolling through a virtual design, the prospective study's participants ranged in age from roughly 18 to 89 years and lived across roughly 24 United States geographic areas. Cohort assignment in the prospective study relied on participant-reported clinical history from a screening survey and a study questionnaire. Exposed participants had been in contact with someone with a PCR-confirmed or clinician-diagnosed COVID-19 case within 2 weeks of study entry. Each participant in the prospective study had whole blood, serum and a nasopharyngeal or oropharyngeal swab collected by mobile phlebotomists. Prospective study participants could optionally give additional blood draws and questionnaires over an approximately two-month period. Before DNA extraction, prospective study blood samples were shipped either frozen or at room temperature. CDR1 and CDR2, per the germline V gene, are MNHNS and SASEGT. The junction carries 7 bases between V and J, which are trimmed by 3 bases and 1 base respectively. Measured from the cysteine to the phenylalanine, the CDR3 is 14 residues long. Of all the DNA, just the CDR3 is kept, 42 bases in frame from base 1.

The chain was built from TRBV6-1 and TRBJ1-5; perhaps TRBD1 is the D gene, with 6 bases matching. This sequence originates from a woman in her thirties or forties who had been exposed to COVID-19. Material: PBMCs or T cells enriched from blood (not recorded which). This receptor has the CDR3 CASSDRGSNQPQHF. The bases are TGTGCCAGCAGTGACAGGGGAAGCAATCAGCCCCAGCATTTT.